This T cell receptor (beta chain) was captured in a study of blood T cell repertoires in COVID-19 (dated by TCRdb to the early 2020s). General notes on the study: Samples from collaborators originated in the United States, Italy and Spain and spanned both the acute and convalescent phases of COVID-19. The samples were drawn from two sources: the first 160 participants of the ongoing ImmuneRACE study, and 1,254 subjects contributed by 6 global collaborators. HLA class I and class II types, where available, came from metadata supplied by the sample provider rather than from assay-based typing. The prospective study material was composed of cDNA or gDNA derived from T cells, B-cell-depleted T cells, or PBMCs. The dataset comprised deeply sampled blood TCRbeta repertoires from subjects exposed to, actively infected with, or recovered from COVID-19. A de-identified subject ID, COVID-19 status, age in years and sex were almost always included in the sample metadata. A freely available public database, intended as a resource for researchers studying the immune response to SARS-CoV-2, is where the repertoires were released.

As to this clone: What antigen it recognizes has not been identified. Per-base quality was not reported, and no clone a single base away is much larger than it.

Study-level results and caveats: The amount of clinical and demographic metadata varied by source and participant and was provided uncurated.

The germline V gene (reference sequence) provides CDR1 SGHNT and CDR2 YYREEE. V was cut back by 0 bases and J by 4 bases, leaving a gap of 7 bases between them. Inclusive of the bounding cysteine and phenylalanine, the CDR3 is 14 residues long. Here the CDR3 DNA is all that survives: 42 bases in frame from base 1. The immunoSEQ Assay, a bias-controlled multiplex PCR, was used to amplify TCRbeta CDR3 regions from genomic DNA. From the authors' description of their analysis: Nucleated cell counts per sample were estimated from amplification of reference gene primers within the assay. To quantify the absolute abundance of each unique TCRbeta CDR3 rearrangement, sequence reads were collapsed and filtered. For each sample, productive Simpson clonality was calculated as the square root of Simpson's diversity index across productive rearrangements. TCRdb limited this immuneACCESS table to in-frame rearrangements with V and J called. A share of clones is missing; checked studies link under half to unresolved V genes, and the rest is unexplained. The D gene and trimming were derived from the DNA, and the V and J assignments and clone size from that table. The sample includes 250,000 to 300,000 clones, with roughly 89% observed a single time. The ten largest make up more than 9.5% of the sample.

At one collaborating source in Seattle, patients were enrolled during active infection and were followed longitudinally through the course of disease. The collaborating institutions used their own protocols to collect whole blood in K2EDTA tubes. Collaborator samples were shipped for TCRbeta analysis as frozen whole blood, isolated PBMCs, or DNA extracted from either sample type. The chain is made from TRBV5-4 and TRBJ2-2; too little of a D gene remains to name it. This receptor was identified in a woman in her thirties with COVID-19, enrolled during active disease. Material for sequencing was peripheral blood. The CDR3 reads as follows: CASSLAPSTGELFF. The bases are TGTGCCAGCAGCTTGGCCCCGAGCACCGGGGAGCTGTTTTTT.